This record concerns one TCR beta chain sequence. The sample comes from a study of cytomegalovirus exposure and HLA in healthy donors. Vbeta (60) and Jbeta (13) primers were used in the PCR. Profiled with immunoSEQ multiplex PCR; TCRdb holds only in-frame clones, not every one. Found here are about 120,000 clones, approximately 80% of them singletons; the top ten hold 4.2%. The V segment lost 3 bases and the J segment 6 bases; nucleotides outside the gene matches: 9. Per the germline V gene, CDR1 is SNHLY and CDR2 is FYNNEI. This CDR3 spans 16 amino acids. The receptor comes from a male donor in good health and CMV-seropositive. Sequencing used PBMCs. The chain employs TRBV2 and TRBJ2-1; TRBD1 agrees at 9 bases. The CDR3 loop reads CASSDLPGQGFNEQFF. The CDR3 coding sequence is TGTGCCAGCAGTGATTTACCGGGACAGGGCTTCAATGAGCAGTTCTTC.